The clone carrying this TCR beta chain was picked up a small number of times. The antigen remains unidentified. This entry is derived from a study of T cell repertoires in cytomegalovirus infection. Overall study context: Shared public TCR beta signatures pointed to both CMV infection and a matching HLA type. Study conclusions and caveats: There were carriers of CMV plus the relevant HLA, and cumulative public TCR beta family frequency identified them.

CDR3 length equals 16 residues. V dropped 4 bases and J dropped 2; count of bases not matched to a gene: 6. Germline V lookup: CDR1 SGHRS, CDR2 YFSETQ. TCRdb re-called the reads with MiXCR, one entry per CDR3 protein. The sample has about 920,000 distinct CDR3 sequences; about 33% are singletons. The sample consisted of cultured CD8+ T cells from PBMCs, taken from culture after CMV antigen stimulation. This clonotype was obtained from a human donor in good health (CMV status not recorded). Some clones in this sample may be carry-over from other donors' samples. The chain employs TRBV5-1 and TRBJ2-3; TRBD1 matches 11 bases. For the CDR3, the DNA is TGCGCCAGCAGCCACGGGACAGGGGGGATCACAGATACGCAGTATTTT. It yields the protein CASSHGTGGITDTQYF.